Each of the 16 T cell receptor beta chains below was sequenced from the same sample in a study of breast tumors, draining lymph nodes, adjacent tissues. TCRdb reprocessed the multiplex PCR reads via MiXCR and lists one record per CDR3 protein. The sample carries about 130,000 distinct CDR3 sequences, 21% recorded once. Breast cancer patients provided tissue from their axillary draining lymph nodes. The sample consisted of axillary lymph node tissue. These receptor sequences come from a female donor with breast cancer. Some clones in this sample may be carry-over from other donors' samples.

This clonotype was recorded many times. The chain joins TRBV28 to TRBJ2-1; D is unclear. Germline CDR1 MDHEN, CDR2 SYDVKM. Trimming took 6 bases from V and 8 from J, leaving 17 bases between them. The CDR3 extends over 14 amino acids. The CDR3 coding sequence is TGTGCCAGCAGGTCCGTAGCTGTGAGCTATGAGCAGTTCTTC. Residues: CASRSVAVSYEQFF. The full variable domain, its missing parts supplied by reference TRBV28 and TRBJ2-1, is DVKVTQSSRYLVKRTGEKVFLECVQDMDHENMFWYRQDPGLGLRLIYFSYDVKMKEKGDIPEGYSVSREKKERFSLILESASTNQTSMYLCASRSVAVSYEQFFGPGTRLTVL.

The chain joins TRBV10-2 to TRBJ2-7; D is undetermined. From germline, CDR1 is WSHSY and CDR2 SAAADI. Between the trimmed V and J ends, which lost 0 bases and 0 bases, there was a span of 6 bases. This CDR3 is 14 amino acids long. CDR3 coding DNA: TGCGCCAGCAGTGAGTCTCAGTCCTCCTACGAGCAGTACTTC. It specifies CASSESQSSYEQYF.

Of note for this clonotype: This may come from a read error, since a much larger clone is one base off. The chain recombines TRBV6-2 or TRBV6-3 with TRBJ2-1; 9 positions match TRBD1. Germline V CDR1 and CDR2: MNHEY, SVGEGT. The CDR3 loop spans 13 amino acids. The CDR3 DNA is TGTGCCAGCACGGACAGGGGTAAGGATGAGCGGTTCTTC. Amino acid sequence: CASTDRGKDERFF.

A note on this clonotype: A read error may explain this, as a much larger clone is one base away. This chain uses TRBV29-1 with TRBJ2-1, with TRBD1 identical over 7 bases. The trim removed 3 bases at V and 7 bases at J, leaving 6 bases unmatched. Per the germline V gene, CDR1 is SQVTM and CDR2 is ANQGSEA. The length of the CDR3 is 13 residues. This CDR3 is CSVEATGPNEQFF. The CDR3 DNA is TGCAGCGTTGAGGCGACAGGGCCTAATGAGCAGTTCTTC.

Details on this clonotype: This clone may be a read error of a much larger clone one base away. The CDR3, as DNA: TGTGCCAGCAGCTTGCCCGGGCTCGAGGGTGGAAAACTGTTTTTT. This codes for CASSLPGLEGGKLFF. The rearrangement links TRBV5-5 to TRBJ1-4; D is unclear. Germline lookup yields CDR1 SGHKS and CDR2 YYEKEE (reference sequence). This CDR3 has 15 residues. Between the trimmed V and J ends, which lost 1 base and 10 bases, there was a span of 17 bases. The full variable domain, with the rest looked up from reference TRBV5-5 and TRBJ1-4, is DAGVTQSPTHLIKTRGQQVTLRCSPISGHKSVSWYQQVLGQGPQFIFQYYEKEERGRGNFPDRFSARQFPNYSSELNVNALLLGDSALYLCASSLPGLEGGKLFFGSGTQLSVL.

In its sample, this clonotype was seen many times. The rearrangement joins TRBV5-1 to TRBJ2-7, with D possibly called TRBD1 or TRBD2 (6 bases each). Germline CDR1 is SGHRS and CDR2 is YFSETQ. V lost 4 bases to trimming and J lost 8 bases, with 13 bases between them. CDR3 length: 12 residues. CDR3 bases: TGCGCCAGCAGCACGGAAGGGGGGAAGCAGTACTTC. Translation: CASSTEGGKQYF.

Many counts were recorded for this clonotype. The genes are TRBV12-3 or TRBV12-4 and TRBJ2-5, with 8 bases that match TRBD1. With V trimmed by 4 bases and J by 7 bases, 14 bases remained unmatched. The CDR3 spans 16 residues. This CDR3 reads CASSSWRDRQAGTQYF. The DNA of the CDR3 is TGTGCCAGCAGTTCCTGGAGGGACAGGCAAGCGGGGACCCAGTACTTC.

The J gene is TRBJ2-5, the V gene TRBV28; 9 bases are shared with TRBD1. V lost 11 bases and J lost 2; bases outside the gene matches: 15. CDR1 MDHEN and CDR2 SYDVKM come from the germline V gene. The CDR3 is made up of 16 amino acids. Here the CDR3 DNA reads TGTGCCGGCACCTTTTACGTGGGACAGGGACAAGAGACCCAGTACTTC. This translates into CAGTFYVGQGQETQYF.

This rearrangement joins TRBV20-1 to TRBJ1-1, with D maybe TRBD1 (5 bases). With 3 bases removed from V and 4 bases from J, the gap between germline ends came to 15 bases. This CDR3 has 14 residues. Germline V gene data show CDR1 as DFQATT and CDR2 as SNEGSKA (reference sequence). CDR3: CSARAGSGGTEAFF. The CDR3 nucleotides are TGCAGTGCTAGGGCAGGGTCTGGAGGCACTGAAGCTTTCTTT.

CDR3 sequence reads: CASSPRATGANVLTF. The CDR3, as DNA: TGTGCCAGCTCACCGAGAGCTACTGGGGCCAACGTCCTGACTTTC. This rearrangement joins TRBV18 to TRBJ2-6; D gene unclear. Trimming shortened V by 3 bases and J by 2 bases, and 8 bases separated the two germline ends. CDR1 and CDR2 (germline): KGHSH, LQKENI. This CDR3 is 15 amino acids long.

To note about this clonotype: One end of the junction fails to match germline, which may point to a read error. This chain connects TRBV15 to TRBJ1-2; TRBD1 is a possible D gene (6 bases). The CDR3 runs to 16 residues. From germline, CDR1 is LNHNV and CDR2 YYDKDF (reference sequence). This CDR3 reads CATSRAGSGANYGCTF. The DNA for the CDR3 is TGTGCCACCAGCAGGGCTGGATCAGGGGCCAACTATGGCTGCACCTTC.

This clonotype was recorded many times. The V and J genes are TRBV9 and TRBJ1-3; D remains unclear. V shed 4 bases and J shed 4 bases, with 18 bases lying between them. The CDR3 sequence is 16 residues long. Germline V lookup: CDR1 SGDLS, CDR2 YYNGEE. CDR3 in DNA: TGTGCCAGCAGCCCTCCCGATGGAAAGTCGGGAAACACCATATATTTT. Translating gives CASSPPDGKSGNTIYF.

This clonotype was seen many times. This rearrangement joins TRBV24-1 to TRBJ2-7, with unresolved D. The germline V gene encodes CDR1 KGHDR and CDR2 SFDVKD. This CDR3 has 14 residues. Trimming shortened V by 4 bases and J by 3 bases, and 12 bases separated the two germline ends. This CDR3 is CATSESGPNYEQYF. CDR3 nucleotide sequence: TGTGCCACCAGTGAATCCGGACCTAACTACGAGCAGTACTTC.

This clonotype was counted ten times or more. This chain uses TRBV15 with TRBJ1-2; D is unclear. V was pared by 8 bases and J by 5 bases, with 21 bases between. The CDR3 runs to 15 residues. Germline lookup yields CDR1 LNHNV and CDR2 YYDKDF (reference sequence). CDR3 DNA: TGTGCCACCGAAAAGCGGACCATAGTCTATTATGGCTACACCTTC. Protein product: CATEKRTIVYYGYTF. Looking up the rest from reference TRBV15 and TRBJ1-2 gives the full variable domain: DAMVIQNPRYQVTQFGKPVTLSCSQTLNHNVMYWYQQKSSQAPKLLFHYYDKDFNNEADTPDNFQSRRPNTSFCFLDIRSPGLGDTAMYLCATEKRTIVYYGYTFGSGTRLTVV.

A few counts support this clonotype. This rearrangement joins TRBV6-1 to TRBJ2-7; 7 nucleotides match TRBD1. Germline values: CDR1 MNHNS, CDR2 SASEGT. The CDR3 covers 15 residues. The trim removed 8 bases at V and 0 bases at J, leaving 10 bases unmatched. CDR3 coding DNA: TGTGCCAGCGGGTCCGGGACAGCTAACTCCTACGAGCAGTACTTC. This encodes CASGSGTANSYEQYF.

This clonotype was seen many times. This CDR3 is CASSFTGSPYNEQFF. The CDR3 bases are TGTGCCAGCAGTTTTACAGGGAGCCCTTACAATGAGCAGTTCTTC. The V and J genes are TRBV2 and TRBJ2-1; tentative D call: TRBD1 (6 bases). The germline V gene has CDR1 SNHLY and CDR2 FYNNEI. Trimming stripped 5 bases from V and 4 bases from J, with 15 bases between. The CDR3 loop spans 15 amino acids. The complete variable domain, with remaining parts taken from reference TRBV2 and TRBJ2-1, reads EPEVTQTPSHQVTQMGQEVILRCVPISNHLYFYWYRQILGQKVEFLVSFYNNEISEKSEIFDDQFSVERPDGSNFTLKIRSTKLEDSAMYFCASSFTGSPYNEQFFGPGTRLTVL.